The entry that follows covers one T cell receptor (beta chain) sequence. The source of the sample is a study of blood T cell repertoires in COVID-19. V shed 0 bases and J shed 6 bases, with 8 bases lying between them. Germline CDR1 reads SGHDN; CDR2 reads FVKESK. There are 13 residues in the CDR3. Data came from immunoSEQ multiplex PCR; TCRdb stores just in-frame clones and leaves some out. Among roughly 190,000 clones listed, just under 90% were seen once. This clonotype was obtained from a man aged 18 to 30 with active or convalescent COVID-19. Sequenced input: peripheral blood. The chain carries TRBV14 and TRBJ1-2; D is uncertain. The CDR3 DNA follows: TGTGCCAGCAGCCAAGATGCCGGGAATGGCTACACCTTC. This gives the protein CASSQDAGNGYTF.